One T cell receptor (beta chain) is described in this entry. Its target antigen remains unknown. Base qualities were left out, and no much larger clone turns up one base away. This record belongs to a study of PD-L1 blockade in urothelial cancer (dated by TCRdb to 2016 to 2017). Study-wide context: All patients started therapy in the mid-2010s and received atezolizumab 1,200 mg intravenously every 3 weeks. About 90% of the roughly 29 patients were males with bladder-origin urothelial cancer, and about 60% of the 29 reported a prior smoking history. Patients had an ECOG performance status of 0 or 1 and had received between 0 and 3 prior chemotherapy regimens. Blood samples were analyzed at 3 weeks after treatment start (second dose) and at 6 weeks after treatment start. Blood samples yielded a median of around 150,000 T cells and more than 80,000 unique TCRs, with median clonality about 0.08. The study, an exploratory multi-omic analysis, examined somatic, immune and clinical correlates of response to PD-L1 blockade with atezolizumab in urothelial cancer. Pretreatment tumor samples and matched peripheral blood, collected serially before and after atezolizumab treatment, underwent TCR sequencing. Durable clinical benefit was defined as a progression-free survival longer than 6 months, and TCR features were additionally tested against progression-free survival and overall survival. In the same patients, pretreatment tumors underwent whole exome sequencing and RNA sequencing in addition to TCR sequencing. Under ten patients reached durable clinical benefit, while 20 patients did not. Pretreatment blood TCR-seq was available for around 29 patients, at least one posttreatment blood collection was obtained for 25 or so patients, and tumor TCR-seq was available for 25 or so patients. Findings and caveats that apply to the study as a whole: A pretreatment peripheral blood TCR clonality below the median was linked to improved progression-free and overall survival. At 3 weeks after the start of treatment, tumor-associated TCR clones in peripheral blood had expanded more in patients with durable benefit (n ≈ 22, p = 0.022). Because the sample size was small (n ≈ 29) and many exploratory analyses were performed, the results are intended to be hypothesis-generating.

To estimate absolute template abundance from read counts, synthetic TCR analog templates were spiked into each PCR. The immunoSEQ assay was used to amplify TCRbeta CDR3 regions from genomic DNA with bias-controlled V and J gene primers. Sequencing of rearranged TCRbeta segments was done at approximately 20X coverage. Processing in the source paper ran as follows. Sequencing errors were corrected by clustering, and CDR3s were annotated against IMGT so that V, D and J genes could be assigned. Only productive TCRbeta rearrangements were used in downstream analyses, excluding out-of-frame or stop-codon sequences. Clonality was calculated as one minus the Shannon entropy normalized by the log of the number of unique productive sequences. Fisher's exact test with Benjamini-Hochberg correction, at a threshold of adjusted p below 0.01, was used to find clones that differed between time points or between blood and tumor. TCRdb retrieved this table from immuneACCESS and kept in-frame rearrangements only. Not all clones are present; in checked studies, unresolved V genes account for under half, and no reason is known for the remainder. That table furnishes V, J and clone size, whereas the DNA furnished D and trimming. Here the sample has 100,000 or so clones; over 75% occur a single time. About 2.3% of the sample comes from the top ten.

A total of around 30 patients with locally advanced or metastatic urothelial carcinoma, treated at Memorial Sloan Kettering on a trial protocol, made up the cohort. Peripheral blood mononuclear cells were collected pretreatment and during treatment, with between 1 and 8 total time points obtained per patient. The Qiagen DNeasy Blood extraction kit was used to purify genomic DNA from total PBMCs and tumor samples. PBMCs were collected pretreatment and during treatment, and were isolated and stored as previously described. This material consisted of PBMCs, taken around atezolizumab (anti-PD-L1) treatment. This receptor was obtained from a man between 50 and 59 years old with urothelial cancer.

The sequenced DNA: TGTGCCAGCAGCCAAGGGGCTAGCGGGTTTGGGGGCGGGTATGAGCAGTTCTTC. Its protein reads: CASSQGASGFGGGYEQFF. The sequence is built from TRBV4-2 and TRBJ2-1, with 8 bases matching TRBD2. The germline V gene yields LGHNA for CDR1 and YNFKEQ for CDR2. The junction shows trimming of 1 base on V and 8 bases on J, and the gene matches do not reach 16 bases of it. From its cysteine to its phenylalanine, the CDR3 spans 18 amino acids. CDR3 DNA only is kept here, 54 bases in frame from base 1.